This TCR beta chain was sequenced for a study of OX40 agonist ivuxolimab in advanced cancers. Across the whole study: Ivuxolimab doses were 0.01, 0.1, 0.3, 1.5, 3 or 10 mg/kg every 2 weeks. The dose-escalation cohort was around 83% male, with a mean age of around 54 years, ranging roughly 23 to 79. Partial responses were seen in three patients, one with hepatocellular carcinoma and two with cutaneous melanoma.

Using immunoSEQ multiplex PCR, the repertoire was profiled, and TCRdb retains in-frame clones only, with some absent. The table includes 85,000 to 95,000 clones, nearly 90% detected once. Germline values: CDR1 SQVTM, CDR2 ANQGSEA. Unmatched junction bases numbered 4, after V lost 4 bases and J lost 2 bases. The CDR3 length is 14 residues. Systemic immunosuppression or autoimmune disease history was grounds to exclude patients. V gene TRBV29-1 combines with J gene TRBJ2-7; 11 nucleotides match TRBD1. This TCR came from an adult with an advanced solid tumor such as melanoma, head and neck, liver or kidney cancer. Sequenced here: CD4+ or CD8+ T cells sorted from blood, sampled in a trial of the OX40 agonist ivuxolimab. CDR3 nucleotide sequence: TGCAGCGTTGGGGACAGGGGGTCCCCCTACGAGCAGTACTTC. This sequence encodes CSVGDRGSPYEQYF.